This section outlines one T cell receptor (beta chain) sequence together with its context. Its binding antigen is unknown. No base-level quality is on record; no much larger clone is a single base apart. This entry is derived from a study of control samples from healthy donors and cancer patients (dated by TCRdb to between 2020 and 2021). CDR3 length: 12 amino acids, cysteine to phenylalanine. The CDR3 DNA has 36 bases and is translated from base 1. The V and J ends are trimmed by 4 bases and 7 bases, leaving 12 bases between them. Via the germline V gene, CDR1 is SGHDT and CDR2 YYEEEE. The library was prepared using the immunoSEQ multiplex PCR assay. TCRdb retrieved this table from immuneACCESS and kept in-frame rearrangements only. Not all clones are present; in checked studies, unresolved V genes account for under half, and no reason is known for the remainder. The sample has roughly 400,000 clones on record, 90% of them singletons. Roughly 6.4% of the sample is held by the ten biggest clonotypes.

The origin of this receptor is a man aged 35-49 years with head and neck cancer. The sequenced sample consisted of PBMCs. The receptor chain draws on TRBV5-6 and TRBJ2-7, with the D gene not clear enough to name. CDR3 protein: CASSTRSWEQYF. The nucleotides read TGTGCCAGCAGCACACGATCCTGGGAGCAGTACTTC. Joined to the reference TRBV5-6 and TRBJ2-7 proteins, this CDR3 gives the full variable domain: DAGVTQSPTHLIKTRGQQVTLRCSPKSGHDTVSWYQQALGQGPQFIFQYYEEEERQRGNFPDRFSGHQFPNYSSELNVNALLLGDSALYLCASSTRSWEQYFGPGTRLTVT.